This TCR beta chain was captured in a study of response to subunit inactivated influenza vaccine. Trimming removed 6 bases at V and 3 bases at J, with 19 bases between. This CDR3 has 16 residues. Germline CDR1 is MNHNS and CDR2 is SASEGT. This clonotype turned up a few times. One entry per CDR3 protein results from TCRdb running MiXCR on the RT-PCR reads. The sample has 650,000 or so distinct CDR3 sequences; 14% are singletons. This material consisted of PBMCs from blood, taken roughly 2 weeks before vaccination. This TCR was sampled from a man aged 45 to 65 who received an inactivated influenza vaccine. This chain joins TRBV6-1 and TRBJ2-3; maybe TRBD2 (6 bases). The CDR3, as DNA: TGTGCCAGCAGATCCCACCCTAGCGTCGGTACAGATACGCAGTATTTT. This encodes CASRSHPSVGTDTQYF.